The source of this T cell receptor beta chain is a study of graft-versus-host responses after intestinal transplantation. Looking at the study overall: Anti-thymocyte globulin served as induction for all recipients, who then took tacrolimus and steroids for approximately 3 years.

General study findings and limits: Marrow from the recipient contained GvH clones, some of which had appeared first in ileum or blood. The study associated peak circulating GvH clone levels with early post-transplant HvG declines.

As concerns this clone: Its antigen is undetermined.

Trimming cost V 3 bases and J 3 bases, with 11 bases left between them. CDR1 is SGHNT, CDR2 YENEEA, per germline. The CDR3 is made up of 15 amino acids. Profiling relied on immunoSEQ multiplex PCR, and the TCRdb table lists in-frame clones only, not all of them. The sample lists 65,000 to 85,000 clones, roughly 84% occurring once. This TCR was recovered from a human donor who was the organ donor for an intestinal transplant. The rearrangement links TRBV11-3 to TRBJ2-2, with D perhaps TRBD1 (5 bases). The sequences come from unstimulated CD8+ T cells sorted from spleen or lymph node cells, collected before transplant. The CDR3 nucleotides are TGTGCCAGCAGCTTTACGGACAAACACACCGGGGAGCTGTTTTTT. It encodes CASSFTDKHTGELFF.